This T cell receptor beta chain was documented in a study of Graves' ophthalmopathy and Graves' hyperthyroidism. Study-wide context: Samples of peripheral blood were obtained at initial diagnosis, prior to treatment of any kind.

In this cohort, patients with other autoimmune diseases, uncontrolled infections, pregnancy or lactation were excluded. A 10 ml volume of fresh peripheral blood provided the PBMCs. This clonotype was observed many times. This CDR3 has 14 residues. Trimming took off 0 bases at V and 0 bases at J, with 7 bases between the two ends. The V gene's germline CDR1 is SGHRS and CDR2 YFSETQ. RNA transcripts were the template, and TCR beta CDR3 regions were amplified from them. The authors performed first-round RT-PCR with HTBI primers and then a second-round multiplex PCR. TCRdb re-analysed the multiplex PCR reads in MiXCR, keeping a single row per CDR3 protein. Here the sample spans around 470,000 distinct CDR3 sequences, around an eighth being singletons.

Input material: blood. The TCR originated in a woman in her 30s with Graves' ophthalmopathy. The rearrangement links TRBV5-1 to TRBJ2-7; D is undetermined. CDR3 DNA: TGCGCCAGCAGCTTGGCGCAGTTCTCCTACGAGCAGTACTTC. Its translation is CASSLAQFSYEQYF.